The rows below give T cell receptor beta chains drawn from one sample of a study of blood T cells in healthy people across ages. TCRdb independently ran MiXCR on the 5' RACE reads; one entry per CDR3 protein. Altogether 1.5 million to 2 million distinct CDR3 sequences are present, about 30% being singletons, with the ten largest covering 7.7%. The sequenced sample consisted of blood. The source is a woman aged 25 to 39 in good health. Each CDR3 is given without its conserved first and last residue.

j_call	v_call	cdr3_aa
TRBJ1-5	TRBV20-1	SLGPGDQPQH
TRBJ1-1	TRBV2	ASLDGGLVTEAF
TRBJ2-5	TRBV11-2	ASSGRQGETQY
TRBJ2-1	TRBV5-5	ASSFWVDSYEQF
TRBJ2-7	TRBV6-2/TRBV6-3	ASSKYEQY
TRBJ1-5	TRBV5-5	ASSLAPRGYQPQH
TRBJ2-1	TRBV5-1	ASRDSGAPSSYNEQF
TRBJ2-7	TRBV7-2	ASSSGLAGPYEQY
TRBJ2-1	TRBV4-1	AGSQPRDRNEQF
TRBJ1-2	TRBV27	AGSPPGLIDGYT
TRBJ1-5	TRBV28	ASRKGQAGNQPQH
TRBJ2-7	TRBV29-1	SVPPTGRGPRGEQY
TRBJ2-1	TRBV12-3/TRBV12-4	ACSGGTREINEQF
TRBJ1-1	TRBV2	AGRKSGNTEAF
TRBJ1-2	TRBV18	ASSPSLGQGNSDGYN
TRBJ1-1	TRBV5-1	ASSLNPTRNTEAF
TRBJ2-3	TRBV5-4	ASFTAGGNTDTQY
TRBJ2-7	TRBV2	ASSERGLAASYEQY
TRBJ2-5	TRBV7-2	ASKGLAGQETQY
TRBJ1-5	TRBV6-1	ASSVLGDRDQPQH
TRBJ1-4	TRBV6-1	ASRQVPNREKLF
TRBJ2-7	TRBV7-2	TSSQNYEQY
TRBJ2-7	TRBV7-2	ASSLDVTPESSYEQY
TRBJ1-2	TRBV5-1	ASSLEDGIYGYT
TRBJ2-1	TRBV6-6	ASSAPSEENEQF
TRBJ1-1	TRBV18	ASSPMTRNTEAF
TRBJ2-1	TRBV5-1	ASSYTSGRGYNEQF
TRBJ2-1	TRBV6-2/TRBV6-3	ASNLGQGGEQF
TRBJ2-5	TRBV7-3	ASSLMRGAQETQY
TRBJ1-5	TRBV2	ASKEADYSNQPQH
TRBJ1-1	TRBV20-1	SASSSFMNTEAF
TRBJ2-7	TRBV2	ASTAEQHNEQY
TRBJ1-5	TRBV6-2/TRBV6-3	ASSYSAGEQPQH
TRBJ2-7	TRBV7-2	ASSGTPGYEQY
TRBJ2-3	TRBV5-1	ASSINQRGSSTDTQY
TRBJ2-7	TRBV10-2	ASMGQADYEQY
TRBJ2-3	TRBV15	ATSRGAGTPEAAQY
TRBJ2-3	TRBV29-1	SVVRTPLADTQY
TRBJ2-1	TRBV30	AWNLPGLAGVNEQF
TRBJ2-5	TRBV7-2	ASSFIRQVQETQY
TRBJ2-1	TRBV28	ASSLYGTGTYNEQF
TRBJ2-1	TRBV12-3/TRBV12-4	ASSPDGRRENEQF
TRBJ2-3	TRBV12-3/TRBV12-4	ASTPGRSTDAQY
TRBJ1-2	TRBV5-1	ASSTDGVGVNGYT
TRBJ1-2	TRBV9	ASSANQGQYGYGYT
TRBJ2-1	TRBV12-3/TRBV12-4	ASSSRLAPSSYNEQF
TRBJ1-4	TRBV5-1	ASSLDGTGGVNEKLF
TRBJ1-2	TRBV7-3	ASSLLPGQKFGYT
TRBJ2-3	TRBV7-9	ASSPVAGQTDTQY
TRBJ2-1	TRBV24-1	ATSVAGARWNEQF
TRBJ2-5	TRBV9	ASSVAPSGEGTQY
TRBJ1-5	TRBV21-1	ASSKVGRGSGQPQH
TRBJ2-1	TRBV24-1	ATSLYNEQF
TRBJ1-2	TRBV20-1	SAGARTGEGYT